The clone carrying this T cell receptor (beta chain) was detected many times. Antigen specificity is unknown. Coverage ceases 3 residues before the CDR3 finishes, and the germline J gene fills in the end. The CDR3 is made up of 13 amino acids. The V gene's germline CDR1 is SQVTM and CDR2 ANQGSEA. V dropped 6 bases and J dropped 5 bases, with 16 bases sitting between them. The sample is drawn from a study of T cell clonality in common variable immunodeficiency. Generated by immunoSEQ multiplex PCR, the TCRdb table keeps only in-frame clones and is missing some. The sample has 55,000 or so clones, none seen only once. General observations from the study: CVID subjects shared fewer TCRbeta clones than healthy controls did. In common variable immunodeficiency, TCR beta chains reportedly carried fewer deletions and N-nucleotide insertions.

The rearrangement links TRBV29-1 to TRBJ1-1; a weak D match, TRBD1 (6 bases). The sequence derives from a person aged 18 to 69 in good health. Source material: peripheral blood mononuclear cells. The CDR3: CSVSSHRETEAFF. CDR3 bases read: TGCAGCGTGTCGTCTCACAGGGAAACTGAA.